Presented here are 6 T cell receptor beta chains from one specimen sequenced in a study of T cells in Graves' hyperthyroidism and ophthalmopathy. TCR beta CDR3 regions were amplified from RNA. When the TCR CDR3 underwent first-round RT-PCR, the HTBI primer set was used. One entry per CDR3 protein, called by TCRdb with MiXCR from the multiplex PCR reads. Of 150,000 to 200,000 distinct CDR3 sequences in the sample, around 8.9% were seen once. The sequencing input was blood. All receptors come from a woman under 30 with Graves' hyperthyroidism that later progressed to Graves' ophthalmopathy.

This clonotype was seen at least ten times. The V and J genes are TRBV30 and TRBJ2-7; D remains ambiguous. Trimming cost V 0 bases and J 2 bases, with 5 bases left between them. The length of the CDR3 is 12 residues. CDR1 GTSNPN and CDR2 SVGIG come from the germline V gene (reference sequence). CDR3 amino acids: CAWSVLAYEQYF. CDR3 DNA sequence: TGTGCCTGGAGTGTATTGGCCTACGAGCAGTACTTC. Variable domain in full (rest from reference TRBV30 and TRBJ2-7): SQTIHQWPATLVQPVGSPLSLECTVEGTSNPNLYWYRQAAGRGLQLLFYSVGIGQISSEVPQNLSASRPQDRQFILSSKKLLLSDSGFYLCAWSVLAYEQYFGPGTRLTVT.

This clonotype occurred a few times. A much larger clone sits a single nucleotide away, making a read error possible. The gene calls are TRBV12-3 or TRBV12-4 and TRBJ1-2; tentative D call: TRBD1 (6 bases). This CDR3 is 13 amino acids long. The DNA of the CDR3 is TGTGCCGGCAGTTCGAGGGGGACGCATGGCTACACCTTC. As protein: CAGSSRGTHGYTF.

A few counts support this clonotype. CDR3 residues: CASSPALGLAGGVDTQYF. In nucleotides, the CDR3 is TGTGCCAGCAGCCCCGCCCTCGGACTAGCGGGAGGGGTAGATACGCAGTATTTT. The chain recombines TRBV7-9 with TRBJ2-3; 15 bases line up with TRBD2. Trimming removed 5 bases from V and 5 bases from J; junction bases left unmatched: 11. The germline CDR1 and CDR2 sequences are SEHNR and FQNEAQ (reference sequence). The CDR3 sequence is 18 residues long.

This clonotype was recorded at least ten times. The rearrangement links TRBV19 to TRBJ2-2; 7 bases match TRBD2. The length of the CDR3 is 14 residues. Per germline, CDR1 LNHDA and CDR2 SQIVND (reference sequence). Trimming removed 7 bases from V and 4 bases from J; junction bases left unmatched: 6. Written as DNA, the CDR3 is TGTGCCAGTAATTGGCGGGGGACCACCGGGGAGCTGTTTTTT. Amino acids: CASNWRGTTGELFF.

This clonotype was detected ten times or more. The CDR3 reads CATGAGGNTGELFF. CDR3 nucleotide sequence: TGTGCCACGGGAGCGGGGGGGAACACCGGGGAGCTGTTTTTT. The rearrangement links TRBV12-3 or TRBV12-4 to TRBJ2-2; 9 bases agree with TRBD2. Trimming at V came to 10 bases and at J to 1 base, leaving 4 bases not matched to a gene. The CDR3 consists of 14 residues.

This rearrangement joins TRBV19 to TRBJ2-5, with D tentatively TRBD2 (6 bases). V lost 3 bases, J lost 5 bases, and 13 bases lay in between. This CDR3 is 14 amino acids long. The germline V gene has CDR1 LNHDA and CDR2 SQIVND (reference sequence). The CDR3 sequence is CASSMLSSVETQYF. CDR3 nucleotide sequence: TGTGCCAGTAGTATGCTATCTAGCGTGGAGACCCAGTACTTC.